Listed below are T cell receptor beta chains from one sample, sequenced in a study of naive and memory T cell subsets. TCRdb reanalysed the UMI-ligation and nested PCR reads using MiXCR and keeps one entry per CDR3 protein. This table holds over 110,000 distinct CDR3 sequences, about 20% found once. Sample: naive CD8+ T cells from blood. Receptor source: a human donor in good health. The CDR3 runs from the conserved cysteine through the conserved F or W. Fields, in order: V gene, clone size, D gene, J gene, CDR3 DNA, CDR3 protein. A D gene is named only where the DNA matches it firmly. Rows may omit the clone size; those that give it use once, few, many or a size class.

v_gene: TRBV20-1; abundance: -; d_gene: -; j_gene: TRBJ1-3; CDR3nt: TGCAGTGCTAGAGATGAAAACACCATATATTTT; CDR3aa: CSARDENTIYF
v_gene: TRBV9; abundance: few; d_gene: TRBD2; j_gene: TRBJ2-1; CDR3nt: TGTGCCAGCAGCCAAGCGGGAGATTTTAATGAGCAGTTCTTC; CDR3aa: CASSQAGDFNEQFF
v_gene: TRBV12-5; abundance: -; d_gene: TRBD2; j_gene: TRBJ2-1; CDR3nt: TGTGCTAGTGCCCTGAGCGGGAGGACCTACAATGAGCAGTTCTTC; CDR3aa: CASALSGRTYNEQFF
v_gene: TRBV28; abundance: few; d_gene: -; j_gene: TRBJ1-1; CDR3nt: TGTGCCCTGGGGGGGGGTTCGAGGACTGAAGCTTTCTTT; CDR3aa: CALGGGSRTEAFF
v_gene: TRBV3-1; abundance: many; d_gene: -; j_gene: TRBJ1-2; CDR3nt: TGTGCCAGCAGCCACCCGGACAGCCCCCGAGGGGTCTATGGCTACACCTTC; CDR3aa: CASSHPDSPRGVYGYTF
v_gene: TRBV12-3/TRBV12-4; abundance: few; d_gene: -; j_gene: TRBJ1-1; CDR3nt: TGTGCCAGCAGTCCCGGCGGGGGCTTGAACACTGAAGCTTTCTTT; CDR3aa: CASSPGGGLNTEAFF
v_gene: TRBV28; abundance: -; d_gene: -; j_gene: TRBJ1-2; CDR3nt: TGTGCCAGCAGTTTTGGGATCCGGGGGGACTATGGCTACACCTTC; CDR3aa: CASSFGIRGDYGYTF
v_gene: TRBV27; abundance: -; d_gene: TRBD2; j_gene: TRBJ2-1; CDR3nt: TGTGCCAGCAGCGTAAGCGGGAGCGGGTACAATGAGCAGTTCTTC; CDR3aa: CASSVSGSGYNEQFF
v_gene: TRBV6-5; abundance: -; d_gene: TRBD2; j_gene: TRBJ2-3; CDR3nt: TGTGCCAGCAGTTACACCCTGGGACTAGCGGGAACCACAGATACGCAGTATTTT; CDR3aa: CASSYTLGLAGTTDTQYF
v_gene: TRBV7-9; abundance: -; d_gene: TRBD1; j_gene: TRBJ2-7; CDR3nt: TGTGCCAGCAGTTCTGGACAGGGGGACGGCGAGCAGTACTTC; CDR3aa: CASSSGQGDGEQYF
v_gene: TRBV29-1; abundance: -; d_gene: -; j_gene: TRBJ2-7; CDR3nt: TGCAGCGTTGCACAGGGCGAGGCCGAGCAGTACTTC; CDR3aa: CSVAQGEAEQYF
v_gene: TRBV6-5; abundance: few; d_gene: TRBD1; j_gene: TRBJ2-7; CDR3nt: TGTGCCGGCAGTTACGGACAGGGCAATTACGAGCAGTACTTC; CDR3aa: CAGSYGQGNYEQYF
v_gene: TRBV5-1; abundance: -; d_gene: -; j_gene: TRBJ2-1; CDR3nt: TGCGCCAGCAGCTCGGCCCCGGGACCCGCAAATGAGCAGTTCTTC; CDR3aa: CASSSAPGPANEQFF
v_gene: TRBV28; abundance: once; d_gene: -; j_gene: TRBJ2-3; CDR3nt: TGTGCCAGCAGTTTCCTGGGGGCCAACACAGATACGCAGTATTTT; CDR3aa: CASSFLGANTDTQYF